Listed here is a single T cell receptor beta chain. Method: immunoSEQ multiplex PCR; TCRdb's copy keeps in-frame clones and lacks some. This sample yields approximately 280,000 clones, of which approximately 85% are seen a single time; approximately 10% belongs to the top ten. The sample originates from a study of blood T cell repertoires in COVID-19. Study in general: COVID-19 samples collected from the United States, Italy and Spain covered acute and convalescent phases. Nucleic acid was either cDNA or gDNA, and it came from T cells, B-cell-depleted T cells, or PBMCs.

Germline V gene lookup returns CDR1 SNHLY and CDR2 FYNNEI. The CDR3 length is 12 residues. Trimming shortened V by 7 bases and J by 5 bases, and 11 bases separated the two germline ends. The sequence came from a woman between 70 and 85 years old with acute or convalescent COVID-19. The chain employs TRBV2 and TRBJ1-2, with D maybe TRBD1 (5 bases). Sequenced: peripheral blood. The CDR3 region is CASNYRGYGYTF. The CDR3 DNA is TGTGCCAGCAACTATAGGGGATATGGCTACACCTTC.